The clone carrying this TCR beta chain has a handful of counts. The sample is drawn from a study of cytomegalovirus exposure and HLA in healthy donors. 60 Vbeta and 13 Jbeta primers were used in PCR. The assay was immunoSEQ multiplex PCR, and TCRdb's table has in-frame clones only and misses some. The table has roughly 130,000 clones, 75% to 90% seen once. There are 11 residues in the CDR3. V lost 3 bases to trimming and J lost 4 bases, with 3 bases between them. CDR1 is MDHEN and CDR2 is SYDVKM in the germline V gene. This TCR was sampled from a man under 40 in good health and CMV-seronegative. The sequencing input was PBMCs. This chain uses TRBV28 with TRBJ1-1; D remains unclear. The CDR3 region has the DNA TGTGCCAGCAGTTTGAGCACTGAAGCTTTCTTT. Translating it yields CASSLSTEAFF.